Below, one T cell receptor (delta chain) is given with its context. Its antigen is unknown. The template was reverse-transcribed extracted RNA. Multiplex PCR used pooled V-gene forward primers and a constant-region reverse primer to amplify CDR3s. TCRdb repeated clone calling on the multiplex PCR reads with CATT. This table has about 54,000 delta-chain clones, more than 15% appearing once. V lost 3 bases and J lost 2, with 31 bases in between. This CDR3 contains 21 residues. Germline V gene data show CDR1 as TSWWSYY and CDR2 as QGS. The source of the sample is a study of Vδ1+ human thymocytes. The sorted cells were CD3+ Vdelta1+ Vdelta2- thymocytes from alphabeta-depleted thymus. Study outcomes and limitations: TRD repertoires were essentially private, unlike widely shared TRG clonotypes. Unlike peripheral blood Vdelta1+ controls, thymic delta-chain sequences included about 20% Vdelta2 and few Vdelta3. Highly polyclonal TRG and TRD repertoires with Gaussian CDR3 length distributions appeared in thymus.

V usage is TRDV1 and J usage is TRDJ1; D perhaps matches TRDD2 (8 bases). Sequencing used Vdelta1+ gamma-delta thymocytes from the thymus. Subset denoted: FACS-sorted CD3+ TCRalphabeta- TCRVdelta1+ TCRVdelta2- thymocytes. The TCR originated in a boy in the first two years of life who had congenital heart surgery. In DNA form, the CDR3 reads TGTGCTCTTGGGGATATTGGCCTTCCTAAAAGACTGGGGCCGGTAACCGATAAACTCATCTTT. This encodes CALGDIGLPKRLGPVTDKLIF.